This T cell receptor beta chain is from a study of shared clonotypes between healthy human individuals. Replicate PCRs from sorted subsets contained roughly 190 ng DNA, which is 29,000 or so T cell genomes. The repertoire was sequenced with immunoSEQ multiplex PCR; TCRdb's copy has only in-frame clones and lacks some. In the table there are fewer than 2.5 million clones, 80% to 95% of which are singletons. Study results and limitations: Non-shared clonotypes had lower generation probabilities than clonotypes shared by all four sorted-subset donors. On the whole, naive subsets had larger estimated richness than memory subsets had. Although depth was large, rarefaction showed that sequencing of the sorted subsets was incomplete.

A remark on this clone: Its antigen is unidentified.

The receptor was isolated from a man aged 18 to 35 in good health. Some clones in this sample may be carry-over from other donors' samples. Sequencing was done on a sample of naive CD4+ T cells from PBMCs. The subset was: CD45RA+ positively selected.

Here the CDR3 DNA reads TGTGCCAGCAGCGCTAGCGGGAGGGCCGGATCCTACGAGCAGTACTTC. The encoded protein is CASSASGRAGSYEQYF. The V gene is TRBV27, the J gene TRBJ2-7, with 12 bases that match TRBD2. The CDR3 loop spans 16 amino acids. Germline CDR1 reads MNHEY; CDR2 reads SMNVEV (reference sequence). V shed 6 bases, J shed 1 base, and the junction held 7 bases outside the gene matches.